The rows below give T cell receptor beta chains drawn from one sample of a study of early T cells in non-severe SARS-CoV-2 infection. TCRdb reanalysed the 5' RACE reads using MiXCR and keeps one entry per CDR3 protein. The repertoire holds some 120,000 distinct CDR3 sequences, with more than 13% as singletons. The sample comprised whole blood. The receptors derive from an adult who was a healthcare worker with PCR-confirmed SARS-CoV-2 infection or an uninfected control (not recorded which). Both conserved end residues are part of each CDR3. A D gene is named only where the DNA matches it firmly. A clone size is listed for some rows: how often the clone was seen (once, few, many), or a class if it is expanded.

V	J	size	D	DNA	CDR3
TRBV4-2	TRBJ2-1	few	-	TGTGCCAGCAGCCAAGAGCCCCAGTTGGCGGGCCTAAGGGATGAGCAGTTCTTC	CASSQEPQLAGLRDEQFF
TRBV5-1	TRBJ2-1	few	-	TGCGCCAGCAGCGGGGATGCGGGGACCGGTGATGAGCAGTTCTTC	CASSGDAGTGDEQFF
TRBV30	TRBJ1-1	-	-	TGTGCCTGGATTAAGTACGTGGGGGAAGCTTTCTTT	CAWIKYVGEAFF
TRBV12-3/TRBV12-4	TRBJ1-1	-	-	TGTGCCAGCCACGGCAGGCCGAACACTGAAGCTTTCTTT	CASHGRPNTEAFF
TRBV12-3/TRBV12-4	TRBJ2-3	-	-	TGTGCCAGCAGTTTTGACTCTCTCACGCAGTATTTT	CASSFDSLTQYF
TRBV20-1	TRBJ2-5	-	TRBD2	TGCAGTGCTAGAGTTGCGGGGGGCTTTGAGACCCAGTACTTC	CSARVAGGFETQYF
TRBV12-3/TRBV12-4	TRBJ1-2	-	-	TGTGCCAGCAGTTCCGGACCCGAACGGGGTTACACCTTC	CASSSGPERGYTF
TRBV20-1	TRBJ2-7	few	-	TGCAGTGCTTTCCGGGACTCCTACGAGCAGTACTTC	CSAFRDSYEQYF
TRBV10-3	TRBJ2-7	-	-	TGTGCCATCAGTGATGACGGTGCCTACGAGCAGTACTTC	CAISDDGAYEQYF
TRBV12-3/TRBV12-4	TRBJ1-4	-	-	TGTGCCAGCAGTTTCGGTCGACAGAGAGATAATGAAAAACTGTTTTTT	CASSFGRQRDNEKLFF
TRBV12-3/TRBV12-4	TRBJ2-1	few	TRBD2	TGTGCCAGCAGTTTTCTAGCGGGGCATGAGCAGTTCTTC	CASSFLAGHEQFF
TRBV12-3/TRBV12-4	TRBJ1-1	few	-	TGTGCCAGCAGTGCAAGAGGAACTGAAGCTTTCTTT	CASSARGTEAFF
TRBV4-2	TRBJ2-7	-	TRBD1	TGTGCCAGCAGCCAAGTCCAGACAGGGGACGAGCAGTACTTC	CASSQVQTGDEQYF
TRBV12-3/TRBV12-4	TRBJ2-1	-	-	TGTGCCAGCAGTTATTCCTACAATGAGCAGTTCTTC	CASSYSYNEQFF
TRBV5-1	TRBJ2-1	few	-	TGCGCCAGCAGCTTGGGGACAGCCCGTTGGACTCCATACAATGAGCAGTTCTTC	CASSLGTARWTPYNEQFF
TRBV18	TRBJ2-5	few	TRBD2	TGTGCCAGCTCTAGGAGCGGGGCCAAAACAGAGACCCAGTACTTC	CASSRSGAKTETQYF
TRBV9	TRBJ1-1	-	-	TGTGCCAGCAGCACTCCACCGAACACTGAAGCTTTCTTT	CASSTPPNTEAFF
TRBV11-2	TRBJ1-2	many	-	TGTGCCAGCAGCTTAACTCCCGCCGCTAACTATGGCTACACCTTC	CASSLTPAANYGYTF
TRBV12-3/TRBV12-4	TRBJ2-3	many	TRBD2	TGTGCCAGCAGTTTGGTAGGGAGGGGCACAGATACGCAGTATTTT	CASSLVGRGTDTQYF
TRBV13	TRBJ1-3	-	-	TGTGCCAGCAGCACCCAGCCCCTATCTGGAAACACCATATATTTT	CASSTQPLSGNTIYF
TRBV19	TRBJ2-1	-	TRBD2	TGTGCCAGTAGTATGGCGGGGGGGGTCAATGAGCAGTTCTTC	CASSMAGGVNEQFF
TRBV20-1	TRBJ1-5	-	TRBD1	TGCAGTGCGGACAGGGGTGGGCAGCCCCAGCATTTT	CSADRGGQPQHF
TRBV10-3	TRBJ2-7	-	-	TGTGCCATCAGTGTAAGGGGACAAGCGTACGAGCAGTACTTC	CAISVRGQAYEQYF
TRBV4-1	TRBJ2-7	-	-	TGCGCCAGCAGCCAAGAAGGGGAGTCCTACGAGCAGTACTTC	CASSQEGESYEQYF
TRBV9	TRBJ2-7	few	-	TGTGCCAGCATCATCCCCCTAGGACGTATGAGCTCCTACGAGCAGTACTTC	CASIIPLGRMSSYEQYF